This TCR beta chain emerged from a study of blood T cell repertoires in COVID-19. Background on the study: Samples representing acute and convalescent COVID-19 were sourced from the United States, Italy and Spain. The cDNA or gDNA used as material had been derived from T cells, B-cell-depleted T cells, or PBMCs.

Per the germline V gene, CDR1 is LGHDT and CDR2 is YNNKEL (reference sequence). V shed 7 bases and J 6 bases; nucleotides not matched to a gene: 10. CDR3 size: 16 residues. Source study methods: The assay estimated nucleated cells by amplifying reference gene primers. Sequencing was performed with immunoSEQ multiplex PCR; in TCRdb, only in-frame clones are kept and a portion is missing. The DNA was the basis for D and trimming; V, J and clone size are from that table. In the table there are 110,000 or so clones, approximately 90% of which are singletons. This sequence was found in a human donor in a cohort sampled during active COVID-19. Sequencing was done on a sample of peripheral blood. The chain links TRBV3-1 (or the pseudogene TRBV3-2) to TRBJ1-6; 9 bases are a match to TRBD1. This chain's CDR3 is CASTQGGTGTNSPLHF. The CDR3 nucleotides read TGTGCCAGCACCCAGGGCGGGACAGGGACTAATTCACCCCTCCACTTT.